This T cell receptor (beta chain) was obtained from a study of cytomegalovirus exposure and HLA in healthy donors (dated by TCRdb to the late 2010s). About the study as a whole: An earlier analysis of a few hundred of the donors reported 276 Gb of sequence data and 100 million to 120 million unique TCR beta sequences obtained from roughly 180 million T cells. Roughly 300 gigabases of sequencing data and approximately 80 million unique TCR sequences were included in an early release covering roughly 600 HLA-typed donors. Of the roughly 400 genotyped donors, 65% to 90% were placed in the genetic ancestry cluster associated with self-reported Caucasian donors. The study was designed to test whether signatures of past pathogen exposure could be identified by cataloging public T cell receptors. The study profiled the T cell repertoires of under 700 subjects by immunosequencing and related them to cytomegalovirus serostatus. A separate validation cohort of over 95 different subjects was used in addition to the approximately 610-subject first cohort. To predict cytomegalovirus infection status, the study brought together high-throughput TCR immunosequencing, statistical association of individual TCRs with disease status, and machine learning. In a later analysis, previously published TCR beta repertoires from 550 to 700 donors were re-analyzed and high-resolution HLA genotyping was added so that TCR occurrence patterns could be studied. Rather than drawing on any new phenotypic data, the later analysis identified candidate immune exposures from TCR beta sequences and the way those sequences occurred across donors. To decide whether each TCR beta V gene segment behaved as functional or pseudogenic, an earlier analysis of approximately 590 of the donors relied on high-throughput TCR beta sequencing. Donor age, sex, ethnicity and CMV serostatus were compiled alongside the repertoire data. A later genetic analysis used genome-wide SNP genotypes for about three fifths of the roughly 700 donors, treating that subset as a discovery cohort. Every repertoire in the discovery cohort had been generated on one and the same sequencing platform. Class I and class II HLA loci were covered by the typing at four-digit resolution. The number of typed donors differed by locus: 629-630 for A, B, C, DRB1 and DQB1; roughly 510 for DQA1; about 600 for DPA1; and roughly 470 for DPB1. Roughly five DR-DQ haplotypes were treated as single units for association and clustering because of strong linkage in the cohort. Among 350 to 400 genotyped donors of the cohort, an average of about 240,000 unique TCR beta nucleotide sequences were sequenced per donor, approximately 20% of them non-productive.

Summary of the overall study and its limitations: HLA typing was unavailable for some donors at each locus, so association tests used only the typed subset. The presence/absence analyses assumed that sequencing depth was roughly uniform across donors, and that assumption may not be true. In a later analysis, HLA-associated TCR beta chains were found to be more clonally expanded and to have lower generation probabilities than equally common non-associated chains. According to the authors, the approach could potentially be generalized to other disease states and immunological phenotypes. Broadly in line with IMGT annotations, most TCR beta V segments showed up in productive rearrangements about 90% or about 30% of the time in an earlier analysis of several hundred of the donors. A group of highly shared sequence variants was considered likely to be a technical artifact of the sequencing pipeline. CMV serostatus was the only immune exposure information available for the cohort. A later genetic analysis reported fewer N-insertions in productive TCRs among donors in an Asian-associated ancestry cluster than the approximately 700-donor mean. In vitro tests confirmed that a few of the cytomegalovirus-associated TCR beta chains recognize cytomegalovirus antigens. Assigning TCR associations to individual alleles was difficult when HLA alleles, especially DR and DQ, strongly co-occurred. V-gene and J-gene trimming of TCR beta chains was associated with a missense DCLRE1C variant in a later genetic analysis, and the association was replicated in an independent cohort. This cohort had only TCR beta chains sequenced, and the lack of alpha or paired-chain data limited which features could be detected. In a later analysis, 15,000 to 20,000 TCR beta sequences were associated with specific HLA alleles at a false discovery rate of 0.05. Most TCR sequences were observed very rarely across donors, whereas some public TCRs were present in many individuals. Correlated functional status among segregating V segments might reflect linkage disequilibrium, but an unknown experimental factor could not be ruled out. In a later analysis, most CMV-associated TCR beta chains were found to appear HLA-restricted, with HLA associations seemingly driven largely by CMV exposure. A later analysis reported that several top co-occurrence clusters appeared linked to parvovirus B19, influenza, CMV and Epstein-Barr virus. In a later analysis, the rate of TCR association differed among HLA loci, with DRB1 alleles having the most associated TCRs and HLA-C alleles having the fewest. A further reported finding was that TCR beta sequences accurately predicted the HLA-A and HLA-B alleles for most subjects in the first cohort. The earlier analysis of some 540 of the donors excluded about 16 rarely observed V segments, including chromosome 9 orphons, because counts were too low. The study listed over 150 TCR beta chains as associated with cytomegalovirus. Some IMGT-functional V segments, including TRBV6-2 and TRBV6-3, could not be distinguished by the 87-base-pair reads and were therefore excluded. The classifier was reported to diagnose cytomegalovirus status with high specificity and sensitivity in both the original cohort and the validation cohort.

The cohort consisted of 650 to 700 healthy bone marrow donors. Cohort members were all nominally healthy when sampled, although unrecorded immune exposures were likely present. The donor was CMV seropositive and was included in the group of 250 to 350 seropositive cohort members. Each donor provided a peripheral blood sample, and peripheral blood mononuclear cells were used for TCR beta sequencing. Genomic DNA was extracted from the blood cell samples with the Qiagen DNeasy Blood Extraction Kit. Taken from cysteine to phenylalanine, the CDR3 has 11 residues. Kept here is only the CDR3 DNA, which spans 33 bases and is read in frame from base 1. Sequences SGHTA (CDR1) and FQGNSA (CDR2) are obtained from the germline V gene. V is clipped by 7 bases and J by 3 bases, and the sequence between their germline boundaries is 6 bases long. Libraries were built with the immunoSEQ multiplex PCR assay. A mixture of 60 forward primers for TCR Vbeta segments and 13 reverse primers for TCR Jbeta segments was used in the multiplex PCR. The CDR3 region of rearranged TCR beta genes was amplified from genomic DNA with a multiplex PCR assay. The amplified TCR beta libraries were sequenced on the Illumina HiSeq System as 87-base-pair reads. Regarding the original processing steps: Across the 600 to 700 repertoires, a later analysis counted about 81 million unique TCR beta chains, some 11 million of which were shared by at least two donors. Raw reads were error-corrected and collapsed into unique sequences by a nearest-neighbor algorithm in which closely related sequences were merged to remove PCR and sequencing errors. V, D and J gene segments were assigned by aligning CDR3 sequences to IMGT reference sequences. For a sequence to be retained, a match of at least six nucleotides was required to both a V gene segment and a J gene segment. A rearrangement was called productive if the CDR3 had no stop codons and remained in frame with V and J, and every other rearrangement was called non-productive. CDR3 was defined according to IMGT convention as the region running from the second conserved V-encoded cysteine to the conserved J-encoded phenylalanine. In an earlier analysis of roughly 610 of the donors, sequences lacking an unambiguous match to a single V gene segment were excluded. An earlier analysis of 500 to 700 of the donors classified V segments as functional when productive rearrangements were above 56.7% and as segregating when the standard deviation between donors was above 5%. A statistical classification framework was developed to diagnose cytomegalovirus status using the catalog of TCR beta chain sequences. V and J gene assignment, in a later analysis, came from comparing TCR nucleotide sequences with IMGT/GENE-DB human TR gene sequences. A later analysis assigned CDR3 sequences and most-parsimonious VDJ recombination scenarios with the TCRdist pipeline. A later analysis defined each TCR beta chain by its CDR3 amino acid sequence plus V-gene family, and excluded reads lacking a unique V-gene family. A later analysis removed roughly 590 highly shared, low-generation-probability nucleotide sequences to deal with suspected cross-contamination and a sequencing artifact. In a later analysis, a clonal expansion index for each public chain was calculated from normalized within-repertoire ranks of inferred template counts. In a later analysis, generation probabilities were computed with a VDJ recombination model fitted to out-of-frame rearrangements, and the resulting probabilities were checked against IGoR. In a later analysis, TCR-TCR, TCR-HLA and TCR-CMV co-occurrence was scored with hypergeometric tests, and a repertoire-size bias correction was applied to TCR pairs. To estimate false discovery rates, a later analysis permuted the HLA or CMV assignments 20 times. A later analysis grouped co-occurring TCRs with DBSCAN, adding TCRdist sequence similarity when clustering within HLA-allele-positive subsets. Co-occurrence clustering excluded repertoires with fewer than 30,000 or more than 120,000 public chains, plus five with anomalous nucleotide sharing. What TCRdb holds here is the immuneACCESS table cut down to in-frame rearrangements. Part of the clones is not present; checked against another copy, under half of the missing clones reflect an unresolved V gene, and the others are unexplained. V, J and clone size reflect that table, while D and trimming were determined from the DNA. Here the sample has 130,000 to 150,000 clones; 82% occur a single time. 5.7% of the sample belongs to the ten largest clones.

A note on this clone: The target of this receptor is not known. No quality values exist for individual bases; no much larger clone is one base distant.

The sequencing sample was made of PBMCs. The clonotype originates from a young man in good health and CMV-seropositive. The V and J segments used are TRBV7-2 and TRBJ1-2; the D gene cannot be resolved reliably. CDR3 loop: CASTSDYGYTF. The nucleotide sequence reads TGTGCCAGCACCTCGGACTATGGCTACACCTTC.